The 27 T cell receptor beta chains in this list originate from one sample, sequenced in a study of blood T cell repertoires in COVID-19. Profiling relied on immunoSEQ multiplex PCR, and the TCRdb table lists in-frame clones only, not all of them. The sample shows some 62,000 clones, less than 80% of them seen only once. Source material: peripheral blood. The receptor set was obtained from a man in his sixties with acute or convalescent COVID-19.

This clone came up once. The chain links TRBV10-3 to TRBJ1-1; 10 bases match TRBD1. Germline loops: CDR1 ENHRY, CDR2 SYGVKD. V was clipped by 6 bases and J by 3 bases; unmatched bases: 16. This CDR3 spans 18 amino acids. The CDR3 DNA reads TGTGCCATCAGAAGGACAAACTCCGGGACAGGGGCAGACACTGAAGCTTTCTTT. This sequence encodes CAIRRTNSGTGADTEAFF.

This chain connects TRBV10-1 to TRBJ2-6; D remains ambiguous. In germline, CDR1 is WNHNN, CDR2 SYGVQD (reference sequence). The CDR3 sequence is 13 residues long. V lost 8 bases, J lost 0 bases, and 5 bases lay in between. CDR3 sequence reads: CASGVSGANVLTF. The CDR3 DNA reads TGCGCCAGCGGAGTCTCTGGGGCCAACGTCCTGACTTTC.

Here the CDR3 DNA reads TGTGCCAGCAAGGGAAATAGCGGGAGGAATGAGCAGTTCTTC. Translated: CASKGNSGRNEQFF. The V call is TRBV2, the J call TRBJ2-1; 10 nucleotides match TRBD2. CDR1 is SNHLY and CDR2 is FYNNEI in the germline V gene. V lost 7 bases to trimming and J lost 7 bases; unmatched junction nucleotides: 7. The CDR3 length is 14 residues.

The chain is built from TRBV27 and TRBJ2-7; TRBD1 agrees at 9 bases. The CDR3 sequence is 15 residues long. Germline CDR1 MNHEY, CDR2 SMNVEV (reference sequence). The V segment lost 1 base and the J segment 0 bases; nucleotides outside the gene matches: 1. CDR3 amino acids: CASSLLGQGSYEQYF. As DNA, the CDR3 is TGTGCCAGCAGTTTATTGGGACAGGGCTCCTACGAGCAGTACTTC.

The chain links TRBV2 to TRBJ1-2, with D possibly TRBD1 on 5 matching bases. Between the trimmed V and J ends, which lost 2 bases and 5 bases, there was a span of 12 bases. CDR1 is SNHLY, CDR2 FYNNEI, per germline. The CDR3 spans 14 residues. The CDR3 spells CASSESSGRYGYTF. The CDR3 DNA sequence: TGTGCCAGCAGTGAAAGTTCAGGGAGGTATGGCTACACCTTC.

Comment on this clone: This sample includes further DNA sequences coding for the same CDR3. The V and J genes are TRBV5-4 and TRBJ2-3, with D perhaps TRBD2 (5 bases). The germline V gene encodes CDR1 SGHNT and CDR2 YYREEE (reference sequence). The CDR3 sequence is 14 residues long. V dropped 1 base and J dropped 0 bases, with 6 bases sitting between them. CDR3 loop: CASSLRGSTDTQYF. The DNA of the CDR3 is TGTGCCAGCAGCTTGCGCGGGAGCACAGATACGCAGTATTTT. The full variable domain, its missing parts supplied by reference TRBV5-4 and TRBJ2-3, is ETGVTQSPTHLIKTRGQQVTLRCSSQSGHNTVSWYQQALGQGPQFIFQYYREEENGRGNFPPRFSGLQFPNYSSELNVNALELDDSALYLCASSLRGSTDTQYFGPGTRLTVL.

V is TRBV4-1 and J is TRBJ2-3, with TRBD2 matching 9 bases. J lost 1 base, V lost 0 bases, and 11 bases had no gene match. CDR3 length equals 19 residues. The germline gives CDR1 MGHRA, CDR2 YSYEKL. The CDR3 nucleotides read TGCGCCAGCAGCCAAGATCCGGGAGTAGCGGGAGTGGGCACAGATACGCAGTATTTT. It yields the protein CASSQDPGVAGVGTDTQYF.

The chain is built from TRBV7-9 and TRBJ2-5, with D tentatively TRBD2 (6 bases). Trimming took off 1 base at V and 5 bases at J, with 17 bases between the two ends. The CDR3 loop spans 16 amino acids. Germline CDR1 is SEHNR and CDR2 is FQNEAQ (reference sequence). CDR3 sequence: CASSLGTGGVTETQYF. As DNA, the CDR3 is TGTGCCAGCAGCTTAGGAACCGGGGGAGTAACGGAGACCCAGTACTTC.

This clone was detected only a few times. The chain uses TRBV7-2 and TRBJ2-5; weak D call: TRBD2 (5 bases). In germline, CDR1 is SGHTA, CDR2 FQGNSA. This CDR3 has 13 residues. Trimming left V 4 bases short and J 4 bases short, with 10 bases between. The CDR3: CASSSLRGETQYF. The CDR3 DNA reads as TGTGCCAGCAGCTCCCTCCGGGGAGAGACCCAGTACTTC. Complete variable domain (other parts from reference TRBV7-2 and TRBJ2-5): GAGVSQSPSNKVTEKGKDVELRCDPISGHTALYWYRQSLGQGLEFLIYFQGNSAPDKSGLPSDRFSAERTGGSVSTLTIQRTQQEDSAVYLCASSSLRGETQYFGPGTRLLVL.

Here the CDR3 reads CASSLASDEQYF. CDR3 nucleotide sequence: TGTGCCAGCAGCTTAGCCAGCGACGAGCAGTACTTC. V gene TRBV7-9 combines with J gene TRBJ2-7; D is ambiguous. The germline V and J ends were trimmed by 0 bases and 5 bases, with 5 bases remaining between them. The CDR3 totals 12 residues. The germline CDR1 and CDR2 sequences are SEHNR and FQNEAQ (reference sequence).

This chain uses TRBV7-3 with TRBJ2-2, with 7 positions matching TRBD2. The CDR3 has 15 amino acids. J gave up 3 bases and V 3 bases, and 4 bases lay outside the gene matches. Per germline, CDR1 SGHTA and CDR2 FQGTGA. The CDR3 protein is CASSLSGDYTGELFF. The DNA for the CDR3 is TGTGCCAGCAGCTTGAGCGGGGACTACACCGGGGAGCTGTTTTTT. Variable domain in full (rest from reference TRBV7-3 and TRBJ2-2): GAGVSQTPSNKVTEKGKYVELRCDPISGHTALYWYRQSLGQGPEFLIYFQGTGAADDSGLPNDRFFAVRPEGSVSTLKIQRTERGDSAVYLCASSLSGDYTGELFFGEGSRLTVL.

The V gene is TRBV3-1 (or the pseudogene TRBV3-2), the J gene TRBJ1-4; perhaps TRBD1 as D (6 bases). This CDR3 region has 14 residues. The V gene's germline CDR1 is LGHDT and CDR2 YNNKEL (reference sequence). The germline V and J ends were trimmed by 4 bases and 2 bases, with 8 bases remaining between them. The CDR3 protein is CASSRQGTNEKLFF. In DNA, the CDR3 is TGTGCCAGCAGCCGTCAGGGGACTAATGAAAAACTGTTTTTT.

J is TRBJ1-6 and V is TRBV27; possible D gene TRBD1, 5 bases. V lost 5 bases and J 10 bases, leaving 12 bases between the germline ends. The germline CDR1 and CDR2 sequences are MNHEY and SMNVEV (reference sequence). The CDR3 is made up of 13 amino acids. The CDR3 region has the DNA TGTGCCAGCAGTCTCAGGGTTAGGTCACCCCTCCACTTT. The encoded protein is CASSLRVRSPLHF.

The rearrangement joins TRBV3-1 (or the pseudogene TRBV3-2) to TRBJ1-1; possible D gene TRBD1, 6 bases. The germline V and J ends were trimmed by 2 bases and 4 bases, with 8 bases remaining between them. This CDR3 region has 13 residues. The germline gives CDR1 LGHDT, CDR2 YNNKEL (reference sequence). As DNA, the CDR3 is TGTGCCAGCAGCCAAACAGGGACCACTGAAGCTTTCTTT. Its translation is CASSQTGTTEAFF.

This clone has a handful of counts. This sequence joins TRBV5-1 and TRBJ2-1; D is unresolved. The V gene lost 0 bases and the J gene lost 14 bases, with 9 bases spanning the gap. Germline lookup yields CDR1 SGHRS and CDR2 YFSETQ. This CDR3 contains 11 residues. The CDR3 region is CASSLAGEEFF. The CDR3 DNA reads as TGCGCCAGCAGCTTGGCCGGCGAGGAGTTCTTC.

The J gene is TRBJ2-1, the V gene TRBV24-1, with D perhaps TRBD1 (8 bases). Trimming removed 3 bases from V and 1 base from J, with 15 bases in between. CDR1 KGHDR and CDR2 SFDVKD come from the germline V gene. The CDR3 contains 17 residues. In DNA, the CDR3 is TGTGCCACCAGTGATCTCACAGGGGGGGGATCCTACAATGAGCAGTTCTTC. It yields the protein CATSDLTGGGSYNEQFF.

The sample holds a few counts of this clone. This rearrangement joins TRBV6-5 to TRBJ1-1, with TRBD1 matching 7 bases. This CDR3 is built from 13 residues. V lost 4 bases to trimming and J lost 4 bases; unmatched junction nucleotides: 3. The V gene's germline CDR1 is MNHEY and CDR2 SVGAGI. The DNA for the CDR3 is TGTGCCAGCAGTTTCACAGGGGTCACTGAAGCTTTCTTT. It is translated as CASSFTGVTEAFF.

In nucleotides, the CDR3 is TGTGCCAGCAGTTCGTTGGCGGGAGGGCCTCGCGAGCAGTACTTC. As protein: CASSSLAGGPREQYF. V gene TRBV27 combines with J gene TRBJ2-7, with TRBD2 identical over 9 bases. The germline V gene has CDR1 MNHEY and CDR2 SMNVEV (reference sequence). V shed 4 bases, J shed 6 bases, and the junction held 10 bases outside the gene matches. The CDR3 is 15 amino acids.

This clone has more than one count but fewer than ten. This CDR3 reads CASSGLAGSYEQYF. The DNA of the CDR3 is TGTGCCAGCTCGGGACTAGCGGGATCGTACGAGCAGTACTTC. The V and J genes are TRBV18 and TRBJ2-7; 13 bases are a match to TRBD2. V shed 6 bases and J 4 bases; nucleotides not matched to a gene: 3. Germline CDR1 and CDR2: KGHSH and LQKENI. The CDR3 consists of 14 residues.

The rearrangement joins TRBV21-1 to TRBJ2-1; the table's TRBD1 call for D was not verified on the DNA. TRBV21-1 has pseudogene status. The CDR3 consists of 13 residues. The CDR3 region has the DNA TGTGCCAGCAGGGGGACAGGGGGCAGTCAAAAGTTCTTC. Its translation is CASRGTGGSQKFF.

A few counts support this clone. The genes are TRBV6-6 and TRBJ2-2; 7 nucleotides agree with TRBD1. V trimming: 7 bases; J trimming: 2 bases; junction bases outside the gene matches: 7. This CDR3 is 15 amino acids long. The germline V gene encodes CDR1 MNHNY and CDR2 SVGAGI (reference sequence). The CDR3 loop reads CASNPQGRNTGELFF. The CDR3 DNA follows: TGTGCCAGCAACCCACAGGGGAGAAACACCGGGGAGCTGTTTTTT.

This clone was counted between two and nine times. The CDR3 sequence is CASSPQGWGGIQYF. In DNA, the CDR3 is TGTGCCAGCAGTCCCCAGGGGTGGGGGGGCATTCAGTACTTC. This chain uses TRBV27 with TRBJ2-4; TRBD2 might be the D (7 bases). CDR3 length: 14 residues. Germline assignment: CDR1 MNHEY and CDR2 SMNVEV (reference sequence). The V and J ends lost 5 bases and 9 bases respectively, with 17 bases between them.

CDR3 bases: TGTGCCTGGAGTGTACAAGGGGGCGTGAGTGGAAACACCATATATTTT. Its translation: CAWSVQGGVSGNTIYF. V and J are TRBV30 and TRBJ1-3, with TRBD1 identical over 7 bases. This CDR3 has 16 amino acids. Germline trimming cut 0 bases from V and 3 bases from J; bases unmatched to any gene: 8. Germline loops: CDR1 GTSNPN, CDR2 SVGIG (reference sequence).

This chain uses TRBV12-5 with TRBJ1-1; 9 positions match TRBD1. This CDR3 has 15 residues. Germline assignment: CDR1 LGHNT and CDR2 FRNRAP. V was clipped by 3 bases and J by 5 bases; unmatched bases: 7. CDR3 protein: CASGLIQGARTEAFF. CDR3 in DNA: TGTGCTAGTGGTTTAATACAGGGGGCGCGGACTGAAGCTTTCTTT.

The CDR3 DNA is TGTGCCAGCAGTTTGAGGAGTAATCAGCCCCAGCATTTT. Translating it yields CASSLRSNQPQHF. The chain carries TRBV12-3 or TRBV12-4 and TRBJ1-5; D unresolved. This CDR3 has 13 amino acids. V lost 3 bases and J lost 4, with 7 bases in between.

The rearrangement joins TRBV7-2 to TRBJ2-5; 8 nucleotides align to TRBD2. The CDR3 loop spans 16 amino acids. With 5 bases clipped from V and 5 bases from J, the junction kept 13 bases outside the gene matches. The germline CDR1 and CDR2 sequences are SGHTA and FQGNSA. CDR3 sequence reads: CASSIPSGGRRETQYF. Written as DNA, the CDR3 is TGTGCCAGCAGCATCCCCTCGGGAGGGCGGAGGGAGACCCAGTACTTC. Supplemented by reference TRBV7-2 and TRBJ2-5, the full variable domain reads GAGVSQSPSNKVTEKGKDVELRCDPISGHTALYWYRQSLGQGLEFLIYFQGNSAPDKSGLPSDRFSAERTGGSVSTLTIQRTQQEDSAVYLCASSIPSGGRRETQYFGPGTRLLVL.

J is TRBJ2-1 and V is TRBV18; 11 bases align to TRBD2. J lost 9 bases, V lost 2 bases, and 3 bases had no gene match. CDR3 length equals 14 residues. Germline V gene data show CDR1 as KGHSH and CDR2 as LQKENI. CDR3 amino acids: CASSPASGRTEQFF. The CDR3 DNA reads TGTGCCAGCTCACCAGCTAGCGGGAGGACTGAGCAGTTCTTC. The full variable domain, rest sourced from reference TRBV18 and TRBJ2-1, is NAGVMQNPRHLVRRRGQEARLRCSPMKGHSHVYWYRQLPEEGLKFMVYLQKENIIDESGMPKERFSAEFPKEGPSILRIQQVVRGDSAAYFCASSPASGRTEQFFGPGTRLTVL.